The 26 T cell receptor beta chains presented below share a single source sample, sequenced in a study of response to subunit inactivated influenza vaccine. TCRdb reprocessed the RT-PCR reads via MiXCR and lists one record per CDR3 protein. The sample shows hundreds of thousands of distinct CDR3 sequences, about 11% of them seen only once. The sequencing here drew on PBMCs from blood, taken on the day of vaccination. These receptors were obtained from a man aged 50 or older who received an inactivated influenza vaccine.

This clonotype was seen only once. The V gene is TRBV9, the J gene TRBJ1-2, with D hard to call. Trimming pared 0 bases from V and 1 base from J, leaving 13 bases between. The CDR3 runs 16 residues. Per the germline V gene, CDR1 is SGDLS and CDR2 is YYNGEE. The CDR3 DNA reads as TGTGCCAGCAGCGTAGAAGTAGGCATTGTTAACTATGGCTACACCTTC. Protein sequence: CASSVEVGIVNYGYTF.

This rearrangement joins TRBV20-1 to TRBJ1-4; 7 bases fit TRBD1. The CDR3 has 15 residues. From germline, CDR1 is DFQATT and CDR2 SNEGSKA (reference sequence). V gave up 3 bases and J gave up 3 bases; unmatched junction bases: 7. The CDR3 protein is CSASRQGDANEKLFF. The CDR3 bases are TGCAGTGCTAGCCGACAGGGTGACGCTAATGAAAAACTGTTTTTT.

V is TRBV7-2 and J is TRBJ2-1; no clear D. The CDR3 consists of 11 residues. In germline, CDR1 is SGHTA, CDR2 FQGNSA. With 0 bases removed from V and 13 bases from J, the gap between germline ends came to 7 bases. In nucleotides, the CDR3 is TGTGCCAGCAGCTTAGCCCGTGGACAGTTCTTC. It yields the protein CASSLARGQFF. The full variable domain, completed using reference TRBV7-2 and TRBJ2-1, is GAGVSQSPSNKVTEKGKDVELRCDPISGHTALYWYRQSLGQGLEFLIYFQGNSAPDKSGLPSDRFSAERTGGSVSTLTIQRTQQEDSAVYLCASSLARGQFFGPGTRLTVL.

There are many counts of this clonotype. V and J are TRBV5-1 and TRBJ1-1; TRBD1 matches at 7 bases. Germline CDR1 is SGHRS and CDR2 is YFSETQ. CDR3 length: 14 amino acids. V shed 1 base, J shed 5 bases, and the junction held 5 bases outside the gene matches. In DNA form, the CDR3 reads TGCGCCAGCAGCTTGCAGGGGGTAGCTACTGAAGCTTTCTTT. Protein: CASSLQGVATEAFF.

The chain has TRBV4-3 and TRBJ2-1, with 7 bases aligning to TRBD2. V lost 1 base and J lost 7; bases outside the gene matches: 13. Germline CDR1 and CDR2: LGHNA and YSLEER. The CDR3 totals 17 residues. CDR3 DNA: TGCGCCAGCAGCCAAGTATACGTTCCGGGGGGTAGAAATGAGCAGTTCTTC. Residues: CASSQVYVPGGRNEQFF.

This clonotype has only a few counts. J is TRBJ2-2 and V is TRBV18; tentatively, D is TRBD1 (5 bases). Germline V gene sequence: CDR1 KGHSH, CDR2 LQKENI. There are 15 residues in the CDR3. Trimming pared 1 base from V and 1 base from J, leaving 7 bases between. CDR3: CASSPRQGNTGELFF. Here the CDR3 DNA reads TGTGCCAGCTCACCACGCCAGGGGAACACCGGGGAGCTGTTTTTT.

This clonotype was found a few times. This rearrangement joins TRBV20-1 to TRBJ2-1; possibly TRBD1 for D (6 bases). Trimming shortened V by 3 bases and J by 7 bases, and 13 bases separated the two germline ends. Germline V gene lookup returns CDR1 DFQATT and CDR2 SNEGSKA (reference sequence). The CDR3 covers 13 residues. In DNA form, the CDR3 reads TGCAGTGCTAGCAGGGGTAGCCCAAATGAGCAGTTCTTC. Amino acid sequence: CSASRGSPNEQFF.

CDR3 loop: CATSRDRWSDTQYF. The CDR3 DNA follows: TGTGCCACCAGCAGAGATAGGTGGTCTGATACGCAGTATTTT. This chain connects TRBV15 to TRBJ2-3; D unresolved. Germline-derived CDR1 and CDR2 are LNHNV and YYDKDF (reference sequence). The CDR3 totals 14 residues. Trimming left V 0 bases short and J 6 bases short, with 10 bases between.

This clonotype came up a few times. V gene TRBV7-2 combines with J gene TRBJ2-5; either TRBD1 or TRBD2 may supply D (5 bases each). The CDR3 totals 14 residues. V was trimmed by 4 bases and J by 6 bases, leaving 15 bases between them. The germline gives CDR1 SGHTA, CDR2 FQGNSA. CDR3 coding DNA: TGTGCCAGCAGCTCGACGGGGCTAGTGAAGACCCAGTACTTC. This translates into CASSSTGLVKTQYF.

This clonotype was found a few times. This chain joins TRBV12-3 or TRBV12-4 and TRBJ2-3; 8 bases line up with TRBD1. The CDR3 is made up of 13 amino acids. The trim removed 5 bases at V and 4 bases at J, leaving 2 bases unmatched. The CDR3 is CASSRQGSDTQYF. CDR3 in DNA: TGTGCCAGCAGTAGACAGGGGTCAGATACGCAGTATTTT.

This clonotype was observed at least ten times. The rearrangement links TRBV12-3 or TRBV12-4 to TRBJ1-5; D perhaps matches TRBD1 (5 bases). The CDR3 extends over 12 amino acids. Deletions cut 7 bases from V and 6 bases from J, with 10 bases between. This CDR3 is CASKGEGQPQHF. The CDR3 DNA sequence: TGTGCCAGCAAAGGGGAAGGTCAGCCCCAGCATTTT.

This chain connects TRBV20-1 to TRBJ1-6; perhaps TRBD1 as D (5 bases). The CDR3 is made up of 13 amino acids. Germline assignment: CDR1 DFQATT and CDR2 SNEGSKA (reference sequence). Trimming removed 3 bases at V and 16 bases at J, with 19 bases between. The CDR3 here is CSARDSPGRDLHF. The CDR3 DNA reads TGCAGTGCTAGGGACTCCCCGGGACGGGATCTCCACTTT.

CDR3 nucleotide sequence: TGTGCCAGCAGCTTGGACAGGGGCATCTGGGAGACCCAGTACTTC. Protein: CASSLDRGIWETQYF. V gene TRBV7-9 combines with J gene TRBJ2-5; 9 bases map to TRBD1. There are 15 residues in the CDR3. After removal of 3 bases from V and 5 bases from J, the junction contained 7 bases not matched to a gene. Germline CDR1 SEHNR, CDR2 FQNEAQ (reference sequence).

This clonotype was seen a few times. The chain is built from TRBV27 and TRBJ2-7, with TRBD1 matching over 10 bases. V lost 2 bases and J lost 7; bases outside the gene matches: 11. Germline V gives CDR1 MNHEY, CDR2 SMNVEV (reference sequence). The CDR3 length is 16 residues. CDR3 region: CASSLNGGQGPGEQYF. Here the CDR3 DNA reads TGTGCCAGCAGTTTAAATGGGGGACAGGGGCCAGGGGAGCAGTACTTC.

This clonotype has at least ten counts. This chain joins TRBV12-3 or TRBV12-4 and TRBJ1-1, with D unresolved. Trimming pared 5 bases from V and 7 bases from J, leaving 14 bases between. The CDR3 has 13 residues. The CDR3 DNA reads as TGTGCCAGCAGTACGAGGACGGGGTTTGAAGCTTTCTTT. Encoded protein: CASSTRTGFEAFF.

This clonotype was recorded a few times. This sequence joins TRBV6-2 or TRBV6-3 and TRBJ2-3; D is unresolved. Germline loops: CDR1 MNHEY, CDR2 SVGEGT. Trimming took 6 bases from V and 6 from J, leaving 10 bases between them. This CDR3 contains 12 residues. This CDR3 is CASRESVDTQYF. The CDR3, as DNA: TGTGCCAGCAGGGAGAGTGTGGATACGCAGTATTTT.

The rearrangement joins TRBV12-3 or TRBV12-4 to TRBJ1-1; D unclear. This CDR3 is 12 amino acids long. V dropped 6 bases and J dropped 2 bases, with 7 bases sitting between them. The CDR3 here is CASRHRNTEAFF. CDR3 DNA: TGTGCCAGCAGACATCGAAACACTGAAGCTTTCTTT.

This clonotype has just a few counts. V is TRBV20-1 and J is TRBJ1-1; 8 nucleotides line up with TRBD1. Germline CDR1 and CDR2: DFQATT and SNEGSKA (reference sequence). Trimming took 2 bases from V and 6 from J; bases not matched to a gene: 5. The CDR3 has 13 residues. In DNA, the CDR3 is TGCAGTGCTAGAATCCCAGGGGGCGCTGAAGCTTTCTTT. The encoded protein is CSARIPGGAEAFF.

The chain couples TRBV20-1 to TRBJ2-7, with 8 bases fitting TRBD1. The germline CDR1 and CDR2 sequences are DFQATT and SNEGSKA (reference sequence). The CDR3 has 14 residues. The V gene end was trimmed by 5 bases and the J gene end by 3 bases; junction bases not matched to a gene: 9. DNA of the CDR3: TGCAGTGCTTCCCTCGACAGGGGCCTCTACGAGCAGTACTTC. Its protein product is CSASLDRGLYEQYF.

V usage is TRBV7-9 and J usage is TRBJ2-2, with TRBD2 identical over 12 bases. The CDR3 spans 13 residues. J was trimmed by 9 bases and V by 9 bases; bases with no gene match: 5. Germline loops: CDR1 SEHNR, CDR2 FQNEAQ (reference sequence). The chain's CDR3 is CASSSGGARELFF. CDR3 coding DNA: TGTGCCAGTTCTAGCGGGGGGGCCCGGGAGCTGTTTTTT.

The chain has TRBV24-1 and TRBJ1-5; possible D gene TRBD1, 6 bases. V lost 4 bases and J 2 bases, leaving 17 bases between the germline ends. The germline gives CDR1 KGHDR, CDR2 SFDVKD. This CDR3 is 17 amino acids long. CDR3 nucleotides: TGTGCCACCAGTGACCCTGGACAGTCCCTGGGCAATCAGCCCCAGCATTTT. It yields the protein CATSDPGQSLGNQPQHF.

The sample holds a few counts of this clonotype. The V call is TRBV5-1, the J call TRBJ1-2, with 8 bases that match TRBD1. CDR3 length equals 15 residues. CDR1 is SGHRS, CDR2 YFSETQ, per germline. J lost 1 base, V lost 4 bases, and 6 bases had no gene match. The CDR3 here is CASSQGQAGNYGYTF. As DNA, the CDR3 is TGCGCCAGCAGCCAGGGACAGGCTGGTAACTATGGCTACACCTTC.

This clonotype came up many times. This CDR3 reads CSARTSGSPDTQYF. DNA for the CDR3: TGCAGTGCTCGGACTAGCGGGAGCCCAGATACGCAGTATTTT. The genes are TRBV20-1 and TRBJ2-3, with TRBD2 matching over 13 bases. This CDR3 is built from 14 residues. The V gene end was trimmed by 5 bases and the J gene end by 4 bases; junction bases not matched to a gene: 3. Germline V gene data show CDR1 as DFQATT and CDR2 as SNEGSKA (reference sequence).

The chain recombines TRBV20-1 with TRBJ1-2, with no clear D. Germline V gene data show CDR1 as DFQATT and CDR2 as SNEGSKA (reference sequence). V gave up 0 bases and J gave up 4 bases, with 9 bases separating them. The CDR3 contains 13 residues. The CDR3 nucleotides read TGCAGTGCTAGAGATAGTGGCAGCTATGGCTACACCTTC. This codes for CSARDSGSYGYTF.

The chain links TRBV5-1 to TRBJ2-1; D might be TRBD1 (5 bases). The CDR3 runs 15 residues. The germline CDR1 and CDR2 sequences are SGHRS and YFSETQ. The ends were cut back, 0 bases at V and 2 bases at J, with 9 bases in the middle. The CDR3 DNA reads as TGCGCCAGCAGCTTGGCCTTGACAGCCTACAATGAGCAGTTCTTC. This sequence encodes CASSLALTAYNEQFF.

The table lists this clonotype with a few counts. The genes are TRBV28 and TRBJ2-7; D assignment may be TRBD1 or TRBD2 (5 bases each). The V end lost 5 bases, the J end lost 0 bases, and 11 bases lay between the germline ends. CDR3 size: 14 residues. Germline V gene lookup returns CDR1 MDHEN and CDR2 SYDVKM. CDR3 protein: CASSKGGGSYEQYF. The DNA for the CDR3 is TGTGCCAGCAGTAAGGGTGGGGGCTCCTACGAGCAGTACTTC.